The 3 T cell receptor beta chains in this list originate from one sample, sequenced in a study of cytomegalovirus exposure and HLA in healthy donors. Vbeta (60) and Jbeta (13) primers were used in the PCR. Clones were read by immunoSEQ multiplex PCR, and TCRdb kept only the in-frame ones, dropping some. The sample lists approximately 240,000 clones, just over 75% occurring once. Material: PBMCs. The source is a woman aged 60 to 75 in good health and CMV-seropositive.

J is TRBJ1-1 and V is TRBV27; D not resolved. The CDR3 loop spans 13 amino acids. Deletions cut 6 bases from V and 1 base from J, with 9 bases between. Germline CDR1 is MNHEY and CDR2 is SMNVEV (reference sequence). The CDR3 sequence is CASRTTRNTEAFF. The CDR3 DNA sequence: TGTGCCAGCAGAACCACGCGGAACACTGAAGCTTTCTTT.

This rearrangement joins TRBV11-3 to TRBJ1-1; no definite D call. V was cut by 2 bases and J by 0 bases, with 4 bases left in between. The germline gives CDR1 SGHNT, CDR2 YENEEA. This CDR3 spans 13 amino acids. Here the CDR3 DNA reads TGTGCCAGCAGCTTATCGTTGAACACTGAAGCTTTCTTT. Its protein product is CASSLSLNTEAFF. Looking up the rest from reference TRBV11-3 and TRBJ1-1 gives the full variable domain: EAGVVQSPRYKIIEKKQPVAFWCNPISGHNTLYWYLQNLGQGPELLIRYENEEAVDDSQLPKDRFSAERLKGVDSTLKIQPAELGDSAVYLCASSLSLNTEAFFGQGTRLTVV.

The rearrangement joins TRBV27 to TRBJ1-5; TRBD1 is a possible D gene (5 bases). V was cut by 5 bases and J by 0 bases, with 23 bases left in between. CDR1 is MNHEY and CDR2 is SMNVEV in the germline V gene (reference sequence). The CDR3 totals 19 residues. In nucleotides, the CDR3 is TGTGCCAGCAGTCCTATGGGTGATGGACGGGGGAGTAGCAATCAGCCCCAGCATTTT. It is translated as CASSPMGDGRGSSNQPQHF.